The rows below give T cell receptor beta chains drawn from one sample of a study of cytomegalovirus exposure and HLA in healthy donors. The assay was immunoSEQ multiplex PCR, and TCRdb's table has in-frame clones only and misses some. The sample has over 150,000 clones, roughly 75% seen once. Material for sequencing was PBMCs. The origin of the receptors is a woman in her forties or fifties in good health and CMV-seropositive. The CDR3 runs from the conserved cysteine through the conserved F or W. The order of the fields is clone size, D gene, V gene, J gene, CDR3 DNA, CDR3 protein. D genes are given only for firm matches. Size tells how often a clone was seen (once, few, many) or the class of an expanded clone, and some rows leave it out.

clone size: NA; D gene: NA; V gene: TRBV9; J gene: TRBJ1-6; CDR3 DNA: TGTGCCAGCAGCGTAGTAGGGAGCTCACCCCTCCACTTT; CDR3 protein: CASSVVGSSPLHF
clone size: NA; D gene: NA; V gene: TRBV18; J gene: TRBJ2-2; CDR3 DNA: TGTGCCAGCTCACCCGCTACGTCCAACACCGGGGAGCTGTTTTTT; CDR3 protein: CASSPATSNTGELFF
clone size: once; D gene: NA; V gene: TRBV27; J gene: TRBJ2-1; CDR3 DNA: TGTGCCAGCAGCCCGGCAGGGGCCTACAATGAGCAGTTCTTC; CDR3 protein: CASSPAGAYNEQFF
clone size: NA; D gene: NA; V gene: TRBV10-3; J gene: TRBJ1-2; CDR3 DNA: TGTGCCATCAGTGATTCAGGGTCGTCTAACTATGGCTACACCTTC; CDR3 protein: CAISDSGSSNYGYTF
clone size: NA; D gene: NA; V gene: TRBV14; J gene: TRBJ1-1; CDR3 DNA: TGTGCCAGCAGCCAAGCCGGGAGGAACACTGAAGCTTTCTTT; CDR3 protein: CASSQAGRNTEAFF
clone size: few; D gene: NA; V gene: TRBV28; J gene: TRBJ2-2; CDR3 DNA: TGTGCCAGCAGTTTATACGGGGGGCTCACCGGGGAGCTGTTTTTT; CDR3 protein: CASSLYGGLTGELFF
clone size: NA; D gene: TRBD1; V gene: TRBV11-2; J gene: TRBJ1-2; CDR3 DNA: TGTGCCAGCAGCTTATCGGTGGGGGCAGGGGGCCTGAAAGGCTACACCTTC; CDR3 protein: CASSLSVGAGGLKGYTF
clone size: few; D gene: NA; V gene: TRBV28; J gene: TRBJ1-5; CDR3 DNA: TGTGCCAGCAGCGATCGACAGGACTATCAGCCCCAGCATTTT; CDR3 protein: CASSDRQDYQPQHF
clone size: NA; D gene: TRBD1; V gene: TRBV9; J gene: TRBJ1-2; CDR3 DNA: TGTGCCAGCGCACCGACAGGGCCCTATGGCTACACCTTC; CDR3 protein: CASAPTGPYGYTF
clone size: NA; D gene: NA; V gene: TRBV6-5; J gene: TRBJ1-1; CDR3 DNA: TGTGCCAGCAGTTATCAGGGGTCAGGAACTGAAGCTTTCTTT; CDR3 protein: CASSYQGSGTEAFF
clone size: NA; D gene: TRBD1; V gene: TRBV7-2; J gene: TRBJ2-7; CDR3 DNA: TGTGCCAGCAGCTTGGCTAGGGGGCATCACGAGCAGTACTTC; CDR3 protein: CASSLARGHHEQYF
clone size: NA; D gene: TRBD2; V gene: TRBV11-2; J gene: TRBJ2-7; CDR3 DNA: TGTGCCAGCAGCTTAGGGGGAGCTAGCGGGGCGTACGAGCAGTACTTC; CDR3 protein: CASSLGGASGAYEQYF
clone size: NA; D gene: TRBD2; V gene: TRBV18; J gene: TRBJ2-7; CDR3 DNA: TGTGCCAGCTCACCCCGCGGGACTAGCGGGCTAGCCTACGAGCAGTACTTC; CDR3 protein: CASSPRGTSGLAYEQYF
clone size: once; D gene: TRBD2; V gene: TRBV19; J gene: TRBJ2-7; CDR3 DNA: TGTGCCAGTAGTATTGGGACTAGTTCCTACGAGCAGTACTTC; CDR3 protein: CASSIGTSSYEQYF
clone size: NA; D gene: TRBD1; V gene: TRBV27; J gene: TRBJ1-2; CDR3 DNA: TGTGCCAGCAGTTCACTCCGGGACAGGCGCAACTATGGCTACACCTTC; CDR3 protein: CASSSLRDRRNYGYTF
clone size: NA; D gene: TRBD1; V gene: TRBV5-1; J gene: TRBJ1-4; CDR3 DNA: TGCGCCAGCAGCCCGGGGACAGGGAAGGATGAAAAACTGTTTTTT; CDR3 protein: CASSPGTGKDEKLFF
clone size: NA; D gene: NA; V gene: TRBV5-8; J gene: TRBJ1-2; CDR3 DNA: TGTGCCAGCAGCTTGGCCGGGGAACAGGGTAACGTCTATGGCTACACCTTC; CDR3 protein: CASSLAGEQGNVYGYTF
clone size: NA; D gene: NA; V gene: TRBV13; J gene: TRBJ2-2; CDR3 DNA: TGTGCCAGCAGCTTACTTTCGGGTGGCACCGGGGAGCTGTTTTTT; CDR3 protein: CASSLLSGGTGELFF
clone size: NA; D gene: TRBD1; V gene: TRBV6-4; J gene: TRBJ1-2; CDR3 DNA: TGTGCCAGCAGTCCAATGACAGGGGGCAGCTATGGCTACACCTTC; CDR3 protein: CASSPMTGGSYGYTF
clone size: NA; D gene: TRBD1; V gene: TRBV19; J gene: TRBJ1-5; CDR3 DNA: TGTGCCAGTACCACAACCGGACAGGGAGTTCAGCCCCAGCATTTT; CDR3 protein: CASTTTGQGVQPQHF
clone size: NA; D gene: TRBD2; V gene: TRBV5-5; J gene: TRBJ2-1; CDR3 DNA: TGTGCCAGCAGCTTAGTTAGCGGGGGGGCATTAAATGAGCAGTTCTTC; CDR3 protein: CASSLVSGGALNEQFF
clone size: once; D gene: TRBD2; V gene: TRBV11-3; J gene: TRBJ2-1; CDR3 DNA: TGTGCCAGCAGCAAAAATAAGCGGGGGTGGTACAATGAGCAGTTCTTC; CDR3 protein: CASSKNKRGWYNEQFF
clone size: NA; D gene: TRBD2; V gene: TRBV5-3; J gene: TRBJ2-3; CDR3 DNA: TGTGCCAGAAGCCTTCTAGCGGGGGAGGGAGAGGATACGCAGTATTTT; CDR3 protein: CARSLLAGEGEDTQYF
clone size: NA; D gene: NA; V gene: TRBV28; J gene: TRBJ1-1; CDR3 DNA: TGTGCCAGCAGTTCCCCGCCGGGAAGGCCTGCGGAAACTGAAGCTTTCTTT; CDR3 protein: CASSSPPGRPAETEAFF
clone size: NA; D gene: NA; V gene: TRBV4-2; J gene: TRBJ1-1; CDR3 DNA: TGTGCCAGCAGCCAAGAAGGGGCCCCGGGAGGAGCTTTCTTT; CDR3 protein: CASSQEGAPGGAFF
clone size: NA; D gene: TRBD1; V gene: TRBV6-5; J gene: TRBJ2-5; CDR3 DNA: TGTGCCAGCAGTTATGCGAACAGGGGGCTGGAGACCCAGTACTTC; CDR3 protein: CASSYANRGLETQYF
clone size: NA; D gene: TRBD1; V gene: TRBV27; J gene: TRBJ2-7; CDR3 DNA: TGTGCCAGCAGTTTAGGGTCCGGGACAGGCTGGTCCGAGCAGTACTTC; CDR3 protein: CASSLGSGTGWSEQYF
clone size: once; D gene: NA; V gene: TRBV19; J gene: TRBJ2-7; CDR3 DNA: TGTGCCAGTAGTAACAAGGGGACAACCTACGAGCAGTACTTC; CDR3 protein: CASSNKGTTYEQYF
clone size: few; D gene: TRBD2; V gene: TRBV7-7; J gene: TRBJ2-1; CDR3 DNA: TGTGCTAGCAGCGCGGTCGGGGGGGTCAATGAGCAGTTCTTC; CDR3 protein: CASSAVGGVNEQFF
clone size: NA; D gene: TRBD1; V gene: TRBV27; J gene: TRBJ1-2; CDR3 DNA: TGTGCCAGCAGTAGGGACAGGGGGCGAGGCTACACCTTC; CDR3 protein: CASSRDRGRGYTF
clone size: NA; D gene: NA; V gene: TRBV29-1; J gene: TRBJ1-1; CDR3 DNA: TGCAGCGTCGACAGGAGATTGGAGCGTGAAGCTTTCTTT; CDR3 protein: CSVDRRLEREAFF
clone size: few; D gene: TRBD1; V gene: TRBV7-8; J gene: TRBJ2-3; CDR3 DNA: TGTGCCAGCAGCTTAGTGACATCCAGGGGGACAGATACGCAGTATTTT; CDR3 protein: CASSLVTSRGTDTQYF
clone size: NA; D gene: NA; V gene: TRBV27; J gene: TRBJ1-4; CDR3 DNA: TGTGCCAGCAGCACCCGGGGTCTAAAACTGTTTTTT; CDR3 protein: CASSTRGLKLFF
clone size: NA; D gene: NA; V gene: TRBV18; J gene: TRBJ1-1; CDR3 DNA: TGTGCCAGCCAGCAGGGAAGGACTGAAGCTTTCTTT; CDR3 protein: CASQQGRTEAFF
clone size: NA; D gene: NA; V gene: TRBV27; J gene: TRBJ1-5; CDR3 DNA: TGTGCCAGCAGTCCCTCCGGGTCTCCGTGGCTCCGGCCCCAGCATTTT; CDR3 protein: CASSPSGSPWLRPQHF
clone size: NA; D gene: NA; V gene: TRBV5-4; J gene: TRBJ1-5; CDR3 DNA: TGTGCCAGCAGCTTAGCCGGGGGGCAGCCCCAGCATTTT; CDR3 protein: CASSLAGGQPQHF
clone size: NA; D gene: NA; V gene: TRBV6-5; J gene: TRBJ2-5; CDR3 DNA: TGTGCCAGCAGTCCCATCACTAGTGGTGGGACCCAGTACTTC; CDR3 protein: CASSPITSGGTQYF
clone size: NA; D gene: TRBD2; V gene: TRBV27; J gene: TRBJ2-2; CDR3 DNA: TGTGCCGGCACCTGGAAGCGGGGGAGAAACACCGGGGAGCTGTTTTTT; CDR3 protein: CAGTWKRGRNTGELFF
clone size: NA; D gene: TRBD1; V gene: TRBV10-3; J gene: TRBJ1-1; CDR3 DNA: TGTGCCATCAGTGACATGACAGGGTGGACTGAAGCTTTCTTT; CDR3 protein: CAISDMTGWTEAFF
clone size: few; D gene: TRBD2; V gene: TRBV5-1; J gene: TRBJ2-3; CDR3 DNA: TGCGCCAGCAGCTTGCCCCCGGGACTAGCGGGAGCTACCACAGATACGCAGTATTTT; CDR3 protein: CASSLPPGLAGATTDTQYF
clone size: NA; D gene: TRBD1; V gene: TRBV6-5; J gene: TRBJ1-5; CDR3 DNA: TGTGCCAGCAGTAAAACAGGGGAAATTCAGCCCCAGCATTTT; CDR3 protein: CASSKTGEIQPQHF
clone size: NA; D gene: TRBD1; V gene: TRBV7-8; J gene: TRBJ1-5; CDR3 DNA: TGTGCCAGCAGCCGCCCAGGGGACAGGGGGCAAGGCAATCAGCCCCAGCATTTT; CDR3 protein: CASSRPGDRGQGNQPQHF
clone size: NA; D gene: NA; V gene: TRBV18; J gene: TRBJ2-3; CDR3 DNA: TGTGCCAGCTCACCTAATAGTCGGGGAGATACGCAGTATTTT; CDR3 protein: CASSPNSRGDTQYF
clone size: few; D gene: NA; V gene: TRBV7-6; J gene: TRBJ1-2; CDR3 DNA: TGTGCCAGCAGTAGGGGGGGGAATGAGGGCTATGGCTACACCTTC; CDR3 protein: CASSRGGNEGYGYTF
clone size: few; D gene: NA; V gene: TRBV7-9; J gene: TRBJ1-1; CDR3 DNA: TGTGCCAGCAGCTTAGGACAGGCCAACACTGAAGCTTTCTTT; CDR3 protein: CASSLGQANTEAFF
clone size: NA; D gene: NA; V gene: TRBV9; J gene: TRBJ1-6; CDR3 DNA: TGTGCCAGCAGCCCGGGGGGAGATATTAATTCACCCCTCCACTTT; CDR3 protein: CASSPGGDINSPLHF
clone size: NA; D gene: NA; V gene: TRBV18; J gene: TRBJ2-3; CDR3 DNA: TGTGCCAGCTCACCCTTTCGGGGAACAGATACGCAGTATTTT; CDR3 protein: CASSPFRGTDTQYF
clone size: few; D gene: NA; V gene: TRBV28; J gene: TRBJ1-3; CDR3 DNA: TGTGCCAGCATCCAGGGCTTGAAAAACACCATATATTTT; CDR3 protein: CASIQGLKNTIYF
clone size: NA; D gene: NA; V gene: TRBV19; J gene: TRBJ2-3; CDR3 DNA: TGTGCCAGTAGTATCCCCGGGAGCGGGTCGGATACGCAGTATTTT; CDR3 protein: CASSIPGSGSDTQYF
clone size: NA; D gene: TRBD2; V gene: TRBV4-2; J gene: TRBJ2-1; CDR3 DNA: TGTGCCAGCAGCCAAGAACCAAGACTAGCGGACTACAATGAGCAGTTCTTC; CDR3 protein: CASSQEPRLADYNEQFF
clone size: NA; D gene: TRBD1; V gene: TRBV6-4; J gene: TRBJ2-7; CDR3 DNA: TGTGCCAGCAGTGAAAGGAAGTCGGGAGGACAGGGGAGCCACGAGCAGTACTTC; CDR3 protein: CASSERKSGGQGSHEQYF
clone size: NA; D gene: TRBD2; V gene: TRBV19; J gene: TRBJ2-1; CDR3 DNA: TGTGCCAGTAGTAAGGCTAGCGGCAATGAGCAGTTCTTC; CDR3 protein: CASSKASGNEQFF
clone size: NA; D gene: NA; V gene: TRBV6-5; J gene: TRBJ1-5; CDR3 DNA: TGTGCCAGCAGTCCAACCAAGGGAGATCAGCCCCAGCATTTT; CDR3 protein: CASSPTKGDQPQHF